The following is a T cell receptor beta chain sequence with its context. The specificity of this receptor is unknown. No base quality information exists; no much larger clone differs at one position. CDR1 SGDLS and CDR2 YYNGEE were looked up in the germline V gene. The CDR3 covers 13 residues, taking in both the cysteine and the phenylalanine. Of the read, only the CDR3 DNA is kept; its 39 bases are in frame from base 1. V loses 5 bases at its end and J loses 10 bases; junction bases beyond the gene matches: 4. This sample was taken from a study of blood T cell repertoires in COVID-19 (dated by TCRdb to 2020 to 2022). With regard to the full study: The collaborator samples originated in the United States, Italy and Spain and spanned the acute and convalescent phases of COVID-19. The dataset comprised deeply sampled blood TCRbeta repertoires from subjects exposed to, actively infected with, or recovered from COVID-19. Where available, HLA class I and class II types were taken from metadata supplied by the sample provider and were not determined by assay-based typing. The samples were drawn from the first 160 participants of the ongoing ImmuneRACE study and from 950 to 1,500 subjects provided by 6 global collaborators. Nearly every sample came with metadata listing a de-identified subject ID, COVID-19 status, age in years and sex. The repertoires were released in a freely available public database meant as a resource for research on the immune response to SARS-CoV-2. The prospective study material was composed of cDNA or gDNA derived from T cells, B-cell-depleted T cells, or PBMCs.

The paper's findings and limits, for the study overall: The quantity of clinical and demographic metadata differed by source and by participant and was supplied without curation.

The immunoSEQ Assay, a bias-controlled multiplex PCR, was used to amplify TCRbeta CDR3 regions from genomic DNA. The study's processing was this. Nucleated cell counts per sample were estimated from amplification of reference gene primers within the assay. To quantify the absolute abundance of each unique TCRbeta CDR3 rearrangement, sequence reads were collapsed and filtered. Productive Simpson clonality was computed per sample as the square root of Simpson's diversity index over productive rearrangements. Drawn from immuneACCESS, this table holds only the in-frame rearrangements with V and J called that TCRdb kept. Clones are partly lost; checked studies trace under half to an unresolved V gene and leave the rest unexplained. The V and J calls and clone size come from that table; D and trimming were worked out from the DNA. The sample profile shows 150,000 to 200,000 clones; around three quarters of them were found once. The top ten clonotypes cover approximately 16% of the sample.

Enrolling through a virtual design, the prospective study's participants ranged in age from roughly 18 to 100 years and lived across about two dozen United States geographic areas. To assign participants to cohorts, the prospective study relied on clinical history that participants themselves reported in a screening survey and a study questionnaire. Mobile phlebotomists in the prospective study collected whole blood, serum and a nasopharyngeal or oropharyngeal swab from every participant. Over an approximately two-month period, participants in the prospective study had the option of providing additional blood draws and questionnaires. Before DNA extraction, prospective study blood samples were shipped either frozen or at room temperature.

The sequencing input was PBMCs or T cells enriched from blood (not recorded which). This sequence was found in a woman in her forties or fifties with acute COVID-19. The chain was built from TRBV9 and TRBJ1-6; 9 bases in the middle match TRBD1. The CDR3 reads CASRGQGMSPLHF. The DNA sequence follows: TGTGCCAGCAGAGGACAGGGGATGTCACCCCTCCACTTT.